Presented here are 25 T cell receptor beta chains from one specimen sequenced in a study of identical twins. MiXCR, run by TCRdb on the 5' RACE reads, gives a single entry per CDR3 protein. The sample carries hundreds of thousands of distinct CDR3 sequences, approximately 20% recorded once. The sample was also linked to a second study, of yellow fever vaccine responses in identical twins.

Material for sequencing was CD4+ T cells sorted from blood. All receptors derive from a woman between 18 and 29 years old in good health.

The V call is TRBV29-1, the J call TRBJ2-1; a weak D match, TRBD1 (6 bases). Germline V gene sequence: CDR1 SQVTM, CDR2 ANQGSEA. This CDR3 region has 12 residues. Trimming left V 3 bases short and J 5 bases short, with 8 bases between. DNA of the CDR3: TGCAGCGTTGAGAGGACAGACAATGAGCAGTTCTTC. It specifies CSVERTDNEQFF.

In DNA form, the CDR3 reads TGCAGCGTCGACCGACAGGACGGCACGTCGAGGGCGACGCAGTATTTT. This translates into CSVDRQDGTSRATQYF. The chain employs TRBV29-1 and TRBJ2-3; TRBD1 is a possible D gene (6 bases). The CDR3 is made up of 16 amino acids. Germline V gene lookup returns CDR1 SQVTM and CDR2 ANQGSEA. Trimming shortened V by 6 bases and J by 9 bases, and 28 bases separated the two germline ends.

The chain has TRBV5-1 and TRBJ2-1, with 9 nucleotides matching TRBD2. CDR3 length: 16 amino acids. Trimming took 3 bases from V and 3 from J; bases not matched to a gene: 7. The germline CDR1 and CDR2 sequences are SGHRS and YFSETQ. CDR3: CASSYEGLANYNEQFF. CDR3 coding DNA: TGCGCCAGCAGCTATGAGGGACTAGCCAACTACAATGAGCAGTTCTTC. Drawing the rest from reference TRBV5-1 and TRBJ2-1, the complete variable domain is KAGVTQTPRYLIKTRGQQVTLSCSPISGHRSVSWYQQTPGQGLQFLFEYFSETQRNKGNFPGRFSGRQFSNSRSEMNVSTLELGDSALYLCASSYEGLANYNEQFFGPGTRLTVL.

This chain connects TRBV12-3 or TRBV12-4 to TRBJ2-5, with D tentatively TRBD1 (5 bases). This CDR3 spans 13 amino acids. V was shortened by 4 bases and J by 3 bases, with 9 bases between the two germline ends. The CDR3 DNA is TGTGCCAGCAGTTCCCGACAGAAAGAGACCCAGTACTTC. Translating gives CASSSRQKETQYF.

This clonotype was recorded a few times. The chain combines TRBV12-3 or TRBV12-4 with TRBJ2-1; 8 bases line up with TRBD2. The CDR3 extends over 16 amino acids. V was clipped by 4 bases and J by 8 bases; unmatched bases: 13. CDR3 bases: TGTGCCAGCAGTTGGGGCGGGACTAGTATCTCCGATGAGCAGTTCTTC. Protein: CASSWGGTSISDEQFF.

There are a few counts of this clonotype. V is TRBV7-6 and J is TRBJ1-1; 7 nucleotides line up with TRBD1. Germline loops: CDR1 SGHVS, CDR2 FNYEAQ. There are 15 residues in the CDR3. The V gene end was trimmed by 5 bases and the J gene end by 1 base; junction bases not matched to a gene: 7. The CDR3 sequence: CASSTTGMRNTEAFF. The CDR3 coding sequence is TGTGCCAGCAGCACGACAGGGATGAGGAACACTGAAGCTTTCTTT. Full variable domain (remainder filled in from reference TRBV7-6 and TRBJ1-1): GAGVSQSPRYKVTKRGQDVALRCDPISGHVSLYWYRQALGQGPEFLTYFNYEAQQDKSGLPNDRFSAERPEGSISTLTIQRTEQRDSAMYRCASSTTGMRNTEAFFGQGTRLTVV.

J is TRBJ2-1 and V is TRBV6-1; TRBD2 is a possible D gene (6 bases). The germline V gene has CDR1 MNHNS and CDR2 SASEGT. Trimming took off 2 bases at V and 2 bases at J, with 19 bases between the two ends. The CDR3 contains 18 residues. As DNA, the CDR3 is TGTGCCAGCAGTGAACCCCCGGGGCGCGGGACCACCTACAATGAGCAGTTCTTC. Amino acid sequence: CASSEPPGRGTTYNEQFF.

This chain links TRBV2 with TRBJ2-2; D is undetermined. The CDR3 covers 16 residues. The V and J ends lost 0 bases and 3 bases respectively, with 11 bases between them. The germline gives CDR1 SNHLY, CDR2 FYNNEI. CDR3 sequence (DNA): TGTGCCAGCAGTGAAGCGCTTGGCAGTTACACCGGGGAGCTGTTTTTT. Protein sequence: CASSEALGSYTGELFF.

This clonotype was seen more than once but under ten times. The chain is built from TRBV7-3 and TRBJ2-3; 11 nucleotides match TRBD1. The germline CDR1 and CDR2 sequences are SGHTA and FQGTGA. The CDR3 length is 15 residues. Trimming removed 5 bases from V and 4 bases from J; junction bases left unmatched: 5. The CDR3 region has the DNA TGTGCCAGCAGCCAGGACAGGGGGCGAGCAGATACGCAGTATTTT. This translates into CASSQDRGRADTQYF.

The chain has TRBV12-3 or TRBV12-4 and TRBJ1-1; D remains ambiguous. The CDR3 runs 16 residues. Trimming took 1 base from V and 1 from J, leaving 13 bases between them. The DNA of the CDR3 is TGTGCCAGCAGTTTAGGGACTAGGCGGGGGAACACTGAAGCTTTCTTT. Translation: CASSLGTRRGNTEAFF.

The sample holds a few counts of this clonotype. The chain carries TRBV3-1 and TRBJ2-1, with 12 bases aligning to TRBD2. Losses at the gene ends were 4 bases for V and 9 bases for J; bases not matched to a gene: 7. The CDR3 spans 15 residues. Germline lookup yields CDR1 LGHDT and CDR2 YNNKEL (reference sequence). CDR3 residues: CASSPTSGGPGEQFF. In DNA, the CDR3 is TGTGCCAGCAGCCCAACTAGCGGGGGGCCGGGTGAGCAGTTCTTC.

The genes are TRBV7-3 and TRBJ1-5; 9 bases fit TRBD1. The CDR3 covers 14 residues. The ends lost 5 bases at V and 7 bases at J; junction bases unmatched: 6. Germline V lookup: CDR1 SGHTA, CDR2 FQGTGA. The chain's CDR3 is CASSVTGGGQPQHF. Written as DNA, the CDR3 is TGTGCCAGCAGCGTTACAGGGGGCGGACAGCCCCAGCATTTT.

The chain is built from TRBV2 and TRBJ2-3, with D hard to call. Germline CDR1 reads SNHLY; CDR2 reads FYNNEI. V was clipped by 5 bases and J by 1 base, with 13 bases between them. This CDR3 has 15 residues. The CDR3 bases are TGTGCCAGCAGTCCGCAGGATACCCGCACAGATACGCAGTATTTT. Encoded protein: CASSPQDTRTDTQYF.

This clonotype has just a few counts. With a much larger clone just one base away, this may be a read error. The CDR3 DNA follows: TGTGCCAGCAGTGAACAACAGGCGAACACTGAAGCTTTCTTT. This codes for CASSEQQANTEAFF. The gene calls are TRBV6-1 and TRBJ1-1; TRBD1 is a possible D gene (5 bases). V lost 2 bases to trimming and J lost 1 base, with 8 bases between them. CDR3 length: 14 amino acids. Germline V CDR1 and CDR2: MNHNS, SASEGT.

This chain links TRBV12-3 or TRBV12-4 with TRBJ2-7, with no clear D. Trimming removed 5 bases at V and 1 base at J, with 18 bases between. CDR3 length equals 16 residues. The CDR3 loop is CASSPDPDGRSYEQYF. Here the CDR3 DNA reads TGTGCCAGCAGTCCTGACCCGGACGGCAGGTCCTACGAGCAGTACTTC.

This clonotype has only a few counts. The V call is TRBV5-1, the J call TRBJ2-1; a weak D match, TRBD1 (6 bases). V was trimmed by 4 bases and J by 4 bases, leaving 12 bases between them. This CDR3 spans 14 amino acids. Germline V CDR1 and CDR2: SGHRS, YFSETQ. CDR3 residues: CASSNGQRYNEQFF. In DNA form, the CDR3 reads TGCGCCAGCAGCAACGGACAGCGATACAATGAGCAGTTCTTC.

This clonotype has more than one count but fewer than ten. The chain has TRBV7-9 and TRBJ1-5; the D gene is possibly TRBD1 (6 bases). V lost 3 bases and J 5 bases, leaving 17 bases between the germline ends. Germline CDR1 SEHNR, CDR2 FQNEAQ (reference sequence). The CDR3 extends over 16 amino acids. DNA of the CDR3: TGTGCCAGCAGCTTCAGTTGGGGGGCTAGGGATCAGCCCCAGCATTTT. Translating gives CASSFSWGARDQPQHF.

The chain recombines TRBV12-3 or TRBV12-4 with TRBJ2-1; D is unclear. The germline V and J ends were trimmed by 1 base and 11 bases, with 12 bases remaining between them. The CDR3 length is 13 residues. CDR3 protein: CASSLGLAPQQFF. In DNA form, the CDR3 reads TGTGCCAGCAGTTTAGGCCTCGCACCTCAGCAGTTCTTC.

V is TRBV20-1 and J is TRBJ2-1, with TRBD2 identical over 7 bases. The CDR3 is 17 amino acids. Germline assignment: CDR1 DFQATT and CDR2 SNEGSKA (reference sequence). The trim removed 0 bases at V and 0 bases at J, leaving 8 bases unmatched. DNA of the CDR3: TGCAGTGCTAGAGATCTTAGAGCGGGATTCTCCTACAATGAGCAGTTCTTC. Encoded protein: CSARDLRAGFSYNEQFF.

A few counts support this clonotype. The CDR3 reads CASSFTGNQPQHF. The CDR3 coding sequence is TGTGCCAGCAGTTTTACAGGGAATCAGCCCCAGCATTTT. The J gene is TRBJ1-5, the V gene TRBV6-2 or TRBV6-3, with D possibly being TRBD1 (6 bases). V lost 4 bases and J lost 4, with 8 bases in between. CDR1 and CDR2 from the germline V gene are MNHEY and SVGEGT. The CDR3 has 13 amino acids.

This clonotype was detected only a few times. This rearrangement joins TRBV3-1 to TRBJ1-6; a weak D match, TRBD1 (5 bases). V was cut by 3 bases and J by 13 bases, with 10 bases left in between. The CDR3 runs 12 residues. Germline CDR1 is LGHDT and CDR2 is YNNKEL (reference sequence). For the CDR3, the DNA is TGTGCCAGCAGCCACCGGGACGGGCCCCTCCACTTT. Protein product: CASSHRDGPLHF.

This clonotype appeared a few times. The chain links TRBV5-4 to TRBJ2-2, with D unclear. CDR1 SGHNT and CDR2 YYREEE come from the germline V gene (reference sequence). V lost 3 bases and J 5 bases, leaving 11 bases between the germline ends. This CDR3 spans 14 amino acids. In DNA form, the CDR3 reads TGTGCCAGCAGCTCCCCGACCGCGACCGGGGAGCTGTTTTTT. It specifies CASSSPTATGELFF.

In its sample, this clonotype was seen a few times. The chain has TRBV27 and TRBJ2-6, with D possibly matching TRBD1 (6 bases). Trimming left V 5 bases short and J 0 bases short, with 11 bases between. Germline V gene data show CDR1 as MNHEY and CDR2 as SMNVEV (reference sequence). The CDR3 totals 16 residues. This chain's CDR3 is CASSPTGTSGANVLTF. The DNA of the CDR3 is TGTGCCAGCAGTCCTACAGGGACCTCTGGGGCCAACGTCCTGACTTTC.

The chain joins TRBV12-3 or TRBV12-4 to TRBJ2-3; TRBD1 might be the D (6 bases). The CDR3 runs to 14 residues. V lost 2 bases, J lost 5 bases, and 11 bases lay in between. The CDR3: CASSLWQGKDTQYF. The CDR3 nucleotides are TGTGCCAGCAGTTTATGGCAGGGGAAAGATACGCAGTATTTT.

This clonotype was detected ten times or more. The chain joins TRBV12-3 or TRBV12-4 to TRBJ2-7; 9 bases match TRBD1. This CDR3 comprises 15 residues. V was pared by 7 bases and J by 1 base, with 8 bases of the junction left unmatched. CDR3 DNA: TGTGCCAGCACTACAGGGACAGGGTCGTCCTACGAGCAGTACTTC. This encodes CASTTGTGSSYEQYF.